This T cell receptor beta chain was sequenced in a study of persistence of HIV-infected CD4 T cells (dated by TCRdb to the early 2020s). About the full investigation: Participants had been on suppressive ART for a median of around eight years. In the cross-participant TCR cluster analysis, 8 participants were included for CMV and about 7 participants were included for Gag. The clonality of all cells in each sorted population was measured by TCRbeta sequencing, and the clonality of infected cells was measured by proviral sequencing. Apart from two participants who underwent leukapheresis at a single time point, peripheral blood samples of up to about 180 mL were collected from participants at multiple time points. CMV- and HIV-1 Gag-responding CD4+ T cells were isolated from ART-treated individuals so that antigen-driven clonal expansion of HIV-1-infected cells could be examined.

The paper as a whole reports these results and caveats: Significantly lower TCRbeta richness was observed in CMV- and Gag-responding cells than in anti-CD3/anti-CD28-responding cells, and higher oligoclonality was observed in CMV-responding cells than in CD3/CD28-stimulated and Gag-responding cells. Because the TCR analyses were done in bulk, restricting them to just the rare CMV-responding cells that actually carried HIV-1 proviruses was not possible. The study involved few individuals and tested only a limited range of antigens. A correlation was observed between TCR oligoclonality and proviral oligoclonality within the same sorted populations. Antigen-responding cells were enriched for degenerate expanded CDR3beta sequences, which suggests convergent selection of CD4+ responses to CMV and Gag.

The immunoSEQ hsTCRB assay version 4 in survey mode was used to sequence TCRbeta repertoires from genomic DNA. Genomic DNA was diluted to around 10 ng/uL, using up to 1 ug per sample for TCRbeta sequencing. In the paper's pipeline: TCRbeta data were analyzed in ImmunoSeq Analyzer 3.0, with diversity computed on productive nucleotide rearrangements. Using the Immunarch R package, lower-bound TCR diversity was estimated with the improved Chao index and clonality was estimated with the Gini coefficient. Different nucleotide rearrangements encoding the same CDR3beta amino acid sequence were counted as distinct clonotypes. Differential abundance analysis identified TCRbeta sequences significantly enriched in antigen-responding cells relative to anti-CD3/anti-CD28-activated cells. Using predicted peptide-MHC specificity as the basis, GLIPH2 grouped TCRs into clusters, both for each participant individually and for the merged data sets that combined participants. TCRdb stores this immuneACCESS table with in-frame sequences only. Part of the clones is absent; in the studies checked, under half of the shortfall reflects unresolved V genes, and no reason is known for the rest. V and J calls and clone size are given by that table; D and trimming were obtained from the DNA. Counted in this sample were just under 20,000 clones; roughly 74% of them appeared once. The ten most abundant clones make up 6% to 7% of the sample.

With respect to this clone: It lacks a known antigen. Per-nucleotide qualities are absent, and no much larger clonotype sits a single base away.

The sample's treatment or condition label, decoded: suppressive antiretroviral therapy. Lysates of CMV-infected fibroblasts at about 9.5 ug/mL were used to stimulate the cells. Responding CD4+ T cells were sorted by upregulation of both CD40 ligand and CD69. HIV-1-infected adults in whom suppressive ART had been started during chronic infection were enrolled as participants. For at least 4 years, the participants' plasma HIV-1 RNA had been undetectable, below 50 copies/mL. To be included, participants needed a CD4+ T cell count above 400 cells/uL and a positive CMV serology. Before stimulation, PBMCs were isolated using density centrifugation and depleted of CD8+ T cells. Stimulation of CD8-depleted PBMCs was carried out for roughly 19 hours with anti-CD28/CD49d costimulation, CD40-blocking antibody and enfuvirtide, to prevent new infections. Cell sorting was performed on a Beckman Coulter MoFlo Legacy or XDP sorter, and dead cells were excluded with propidium iodide. Genomic DNA was extracted using the QIAamp DNA Mini Kit for samples with more than one million cells and using the Quick-DNA Microprep Kit for all other samples.

Compared with germline, V lacks 1 base and J lacks 3 bases; bases without a gene match: 6. There are 16 amino acids in the CDR3, from cysteine to phenylalanine inclusive. Only CDR3 DNA remains: 48 bases, in frame from the first base. CDR1 and CDR2 are drawn from the germline V gene: MGHRA, YSYEKL. This clonotype originated in an adult man with HIV who was CMV-seropositive. Sample: CD4+ T cells sorted from PBMCs after roughly 19-hour stimulation, taken from a patient who received antiretroviral therapy. What the cell subset or site label conveys for this sample: CD40L+CD69+ CD4 T cells responding to CMV lysate. The chain joins TRBV4-1 to TRBJ2-3; 8 bases in the junction line up with TRBD2. In nucleotides, the sequence is TGCGCCAGCAGCCAAGGACGGGGGGGCCATACAGATACGCAGTATTTT. Its coded protein is CASSQGRGGHTDTQYF.